This TCR beta chain stems from a study of T cell responses to AZD1222 COVID-19 vaccine. The CDR3 is 13 amino acids. Trimming pared 1 base from V and 4 bases from J, leaving 7 bases between. CDR1 and CDR2 from the germline V gene are LGHNA and YNFKEQ. Repertoires were generated with immunoSEQ multiplex PCR, while TCRdb's copy carries only in-frame clones and drops some. The table includes around 160,000 clones, around nine tenths detected once. The sequencing used peripheral blood, collected on day 0 of AZD1222 vaccination. This TCR derives from an adult in good health. This chain connects TRBV4-2 to TRBJ1-2, with D possibly matching TRBD1 (5 bases). The CDR3 sequence is CASSQGDSYGYTF. CDR3 nucleotide sequence: TGTGCCAGCAGCCAAGGTGACAGCTATGGCTACACCTTC.